This T cell receptor beta chain was identified during a study of CD8 T cells in ankylosing spondylitis. Findings and caveats of the study: A TCR beta motif of eight highly homologous variants appeared characteristic of ankylosing spondylitis blood. Clones linked to disease were reported to show significant enrichment in matched ankylosing spondylitis synovial fluid.

As regards this clonotype: Its antigen is as yet unknown.

A single record per CDR3 protein comes from TCRdb applying MiXCR to the 5' RACE reads. In the table there are over 450,000 distinct CDR3 sequences, roughly 13% of which are singletons. V lost 1 base and J 4 bases, leaving 7 bases between the germline ends. CDR3 size: 13 residues. CDR1 is LNHNV, CDR2 YYDKDF, per germline (reference sequence). The sample was blood, either unsorted or a sorted T cell fraction (not recorded which). This TCR came from a male donor with ankylosing spondylitis. The chain uses TRBV15 and TRBJ1-1; D gene unclear. The CDR3 DNA is TGTGCCACCAGCAGAGTATCAGTCACTGAAGCTTTCTTT. Its translation: CATSRVSVTEAFF.